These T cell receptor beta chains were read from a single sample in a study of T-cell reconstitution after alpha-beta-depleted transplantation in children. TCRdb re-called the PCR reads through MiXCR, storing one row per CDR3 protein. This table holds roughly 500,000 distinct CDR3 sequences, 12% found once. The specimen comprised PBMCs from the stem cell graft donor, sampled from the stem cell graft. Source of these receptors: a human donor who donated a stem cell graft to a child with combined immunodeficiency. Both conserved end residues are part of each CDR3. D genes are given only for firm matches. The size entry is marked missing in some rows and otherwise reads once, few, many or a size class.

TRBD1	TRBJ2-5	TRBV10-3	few	CAISLNAQGAGETQYF	TGTGCCATCAGCCTGAACGCCCAGGGGGCGGGAGAGACCCAGTACTTC
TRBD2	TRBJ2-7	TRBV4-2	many	CASSHPSGGAQEQYF	TGTGCCAGCAGCCATCCTAGCGGGGGGGCCCAAGAGCAGTACTTC
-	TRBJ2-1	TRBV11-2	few	CASSLAVPLPYNEQFF	TGTGCCAGCAGCTTAGCGGTCCCCTTGCCATACAATGAGCAGTTCTTC
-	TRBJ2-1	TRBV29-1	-	CSALGLYSYNEQFF	TGCAGCGCCTTGGGACTGTACTCCTACAATGAGCAGTTCTTC
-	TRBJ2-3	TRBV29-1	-	CSARQNTDTQYF	TGCAGCGCCCGACAAAACACAGATACGCAGTATTTT
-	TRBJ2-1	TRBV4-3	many	CASSLLPKVGRGHNEQFF	TGCGCCAGCAGCCTCCTTCCCAAAGTCGGCCGGGGACACAATGAGCAGTTCTTC
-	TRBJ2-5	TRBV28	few	CASSLWQLETQYF	TGTGCCAGCAGTTTGTGGCAGTTAGAGACCCAGTACTTC
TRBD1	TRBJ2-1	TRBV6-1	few	CASSPRDRGLNEQFF	TGTGCCAGCAGTCCCCGGGACAGGGGGCTGAATGAGCAGTTCTTC
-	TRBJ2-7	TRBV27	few	CASSLSSRVHGGQRSYEQYF	TGTGCCAGCAGTTTATCCAGCCGCGTTCATGGGGGCCAGAGGAGCTACGAGCAGTACTTC
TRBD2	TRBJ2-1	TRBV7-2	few	CASSLLAADEQFF	TGTGCCAGCAGCTTACTAGCGGCGGATGAGCAGTTCTTC
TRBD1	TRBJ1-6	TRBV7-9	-	CASSDRDRDNSPLHF	TGTGCCAGCAGCGACCGGGACAGGGATAATTCACCCCTCCACTTT
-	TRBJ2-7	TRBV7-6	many	CASSSIYGPYEQYF	TGTGCCAGCAGCTCTATCTATGGCCCCTACGAGCAGTACTTC
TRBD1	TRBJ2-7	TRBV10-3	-	CAIRTTGVSSYEQYF	TGTGCCATCAGGACGACAGGGGTTAGCTCCTACGAGCAGTACTTC
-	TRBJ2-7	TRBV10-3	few	CAISAQDSYEQYF	TGTGCCATCAGTGCTCAGGACTCCTACGAGCAGTACTTC
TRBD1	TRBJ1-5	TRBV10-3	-	CAISEGTGGQPQHF	TGTGCCATCAGTGAAGGGACAGGGGGACAGCCCCAGCATTTT
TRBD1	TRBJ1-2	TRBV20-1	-	CSASGLTGLKTPSF	TGCAGTGCTAGCGGGTTGACAGGGTTAAAAACTCCTTCCTTC
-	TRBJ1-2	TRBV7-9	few	CASSLEAVGTYGYTF	TGTGCCAGCAGCTTAGAGGCCGTAGGGACCTATGGCTACACCTTC
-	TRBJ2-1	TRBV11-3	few	CASSPVRTPTPNEQFF	TGTGCCAGCAGCCCAGTACGGACACCTACGCCCAATGAGCAGTTCTTC
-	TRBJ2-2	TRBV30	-	CACSRLPAAGELFF	TGTGCCTGTAGCCGGTTGCCGGCAGCCGGGGAGCTGTTTTTT
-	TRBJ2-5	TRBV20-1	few	CSAREQGETQYF	TGCAGTGCTAGAGAGCAGGGAGAGACCCAGTACTTC
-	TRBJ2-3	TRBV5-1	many	CASSGGRVTDTQYF	TGCGCCAGCAGCGGGGGGCGGGTCACAGATACGCAGTATTTT
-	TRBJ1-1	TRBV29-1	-	CSTRTDSNTEAFF	TGCAGCACTAGGACTGACTCGAACACTGAAGCTTTCTTT
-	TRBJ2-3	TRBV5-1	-	CASSARGGGTDTQYF	TGCGCCAGCAGCGCAAGGGGCGGGGGCACAGATACGCAGTATTTT
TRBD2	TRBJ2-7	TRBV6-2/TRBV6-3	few	CASIRRGVSDEQYF	TGTGCCAGCATCCGGCGGGGGGTTAGCGACGAGCAGTACTTC
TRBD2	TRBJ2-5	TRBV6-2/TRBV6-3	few	CASSIHRLAGVQETQYF	TGTGCCAGCAGTATCCACCGACTAGCGGGAGTACAAGAGACCCAGTACTTC
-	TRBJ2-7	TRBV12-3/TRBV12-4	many	CASSFYGGSYEQYF	TGTGCCAGCAGTTTTTACGGGGGCTCCTACGAGCAGTACTTC
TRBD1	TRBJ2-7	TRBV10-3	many	CAISVAGQAYEQYF	TGTGCCATCAGTGTGGCGGGACAGGCTTACGAGCAGTACTTC
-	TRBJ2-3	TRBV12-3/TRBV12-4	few	CASSPFNGLQTTDTQYF	TGTGCCAGCAGTCCCTTCAATGGCCTACAGACTACAGATACGCAGTATTTT
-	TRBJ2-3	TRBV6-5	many	CASSPGTLGDTQYF	TGTGCCAGCAGCCCCGGCACGCTAGGGGATACGCAGTATTTT
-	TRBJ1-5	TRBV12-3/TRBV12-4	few	CASSFPGGYSNQPQHF	TGTGCCAGCAGTTTCCCGGGGGGCTATAGCAATCAGCCCCAGCATTTT
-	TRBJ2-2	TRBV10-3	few	CAIRPGTSNTGELFF	TGTGCCATCAGGCCCGGGACATCTAACACCGGGGAGCTGTTTTTT
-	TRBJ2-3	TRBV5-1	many	CASSLGQSGTDTQYF	TGCGCCAGCAGCTTGGGCCAGTCCGGCACAGATACGCAGTATTTT
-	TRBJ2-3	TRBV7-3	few	CASSLTPRGASVSDTQYF	TGTGCCAGCAGCTTAACGCCCCGGGGGGCTAGTGTATCAGATACGCAGTATTTT
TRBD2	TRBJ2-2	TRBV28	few	CASSPGLAGAVTGELFF	TGTGCCAGCAGTCCGGGACTAGCGGGGGCCGTCACCGGGGAGCTGTTTTTT
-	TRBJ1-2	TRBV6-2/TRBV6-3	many	CASSGDRFYGYTF	TGTGCCAGCAGCGGAGACAGGTTTTATGGCTACACCTTC
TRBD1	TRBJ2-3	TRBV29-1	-	CSVGQGRYGGTDTQYF	TGCAGCGTTGGACAGGGGAGGTACGGGGGCACAGATACGCAGTATTTT
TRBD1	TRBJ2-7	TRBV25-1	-	CASSPHNRGTGGDEQYF	TGTGCCAGCAGTCCGCACAACCGAGGGACAGGGGGAGACGAGCAGTACTTC
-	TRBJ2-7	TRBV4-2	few	CASSHWDQGDEQYF	TGTGCCAGCAGCCACTGGGACCAAGGGGACGAGCAGTACTTC
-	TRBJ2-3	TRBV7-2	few	CASSLQESTDTQYF	TGTGCCAGCAGCTTGCAGGAGAGCACAGATACGCAGTATTTT
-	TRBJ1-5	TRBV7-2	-	CASSGRGDQPQHF	TGTGCCAGCAGCGGAAGGGGGGATCAGCCCCAGCATTTT
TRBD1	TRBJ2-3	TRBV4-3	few	CASSRDPGQGADTQYF	TGCGCCAGCAGCCGAGACCCCGGACAGGGGGCAGATACGCAGTATTTT
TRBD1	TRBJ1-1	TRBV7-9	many	CAMGGQGRTEAFF	TGTGCCATGGGAGGACAGGGTAGGACTGAAGCTTTCTTT
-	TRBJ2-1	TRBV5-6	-	CASSPGSTSYNEQFF	TGTGCCAGCAGCCCTGGGTCGACGTCCTACAATGAGCAGTTCTTC
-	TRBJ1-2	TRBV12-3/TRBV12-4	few	CASSLVRANYGYTF	TGTGCCAGCAGTTTAGTTCGCGCTAACTATGGCTACACCTTC
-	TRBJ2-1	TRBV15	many	CATSREGRGKRNEQFF	TGTGCCACCAGCAGAGAAGGAAGGGGGAAAAGGAATGAGCAGTTCTTC
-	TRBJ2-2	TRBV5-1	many	CASSLVGTGELFF	TGTGCCAGCAGCTTAGTAGGGACCGGGGAGCTGTTTTTT
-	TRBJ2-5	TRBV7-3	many	CASSLESQQTQYF	TGTGCCAGCAGCTTAGAGAGCCAACAGACCCAGTACTTC
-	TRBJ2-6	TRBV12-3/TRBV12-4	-	CASSFRLAGANVLTF	TGTGCCAGCAGTTTCCGACTAGCTGGGGCCAACGTCCTGACTTTC
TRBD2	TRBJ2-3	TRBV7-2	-	CASSLVGRGGTDTQYF	TGTGCCAGCAGCTTAGTGGGGCGGGGGGGCACAGATACGCAGTATTTT